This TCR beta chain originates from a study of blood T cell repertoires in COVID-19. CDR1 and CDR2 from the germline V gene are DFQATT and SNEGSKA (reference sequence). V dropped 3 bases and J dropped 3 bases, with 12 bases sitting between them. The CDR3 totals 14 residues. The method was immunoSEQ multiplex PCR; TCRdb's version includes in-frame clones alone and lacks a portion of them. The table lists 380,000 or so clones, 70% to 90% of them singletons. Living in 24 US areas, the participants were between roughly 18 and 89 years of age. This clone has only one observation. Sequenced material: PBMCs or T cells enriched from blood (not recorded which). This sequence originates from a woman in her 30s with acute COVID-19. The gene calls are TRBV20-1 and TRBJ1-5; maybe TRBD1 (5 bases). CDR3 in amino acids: CSASQGGDNQPQHF. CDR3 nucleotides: TGCAGTGCTAGTCAGGGAGGGGACAATCAGCCCCAGCATTTT.